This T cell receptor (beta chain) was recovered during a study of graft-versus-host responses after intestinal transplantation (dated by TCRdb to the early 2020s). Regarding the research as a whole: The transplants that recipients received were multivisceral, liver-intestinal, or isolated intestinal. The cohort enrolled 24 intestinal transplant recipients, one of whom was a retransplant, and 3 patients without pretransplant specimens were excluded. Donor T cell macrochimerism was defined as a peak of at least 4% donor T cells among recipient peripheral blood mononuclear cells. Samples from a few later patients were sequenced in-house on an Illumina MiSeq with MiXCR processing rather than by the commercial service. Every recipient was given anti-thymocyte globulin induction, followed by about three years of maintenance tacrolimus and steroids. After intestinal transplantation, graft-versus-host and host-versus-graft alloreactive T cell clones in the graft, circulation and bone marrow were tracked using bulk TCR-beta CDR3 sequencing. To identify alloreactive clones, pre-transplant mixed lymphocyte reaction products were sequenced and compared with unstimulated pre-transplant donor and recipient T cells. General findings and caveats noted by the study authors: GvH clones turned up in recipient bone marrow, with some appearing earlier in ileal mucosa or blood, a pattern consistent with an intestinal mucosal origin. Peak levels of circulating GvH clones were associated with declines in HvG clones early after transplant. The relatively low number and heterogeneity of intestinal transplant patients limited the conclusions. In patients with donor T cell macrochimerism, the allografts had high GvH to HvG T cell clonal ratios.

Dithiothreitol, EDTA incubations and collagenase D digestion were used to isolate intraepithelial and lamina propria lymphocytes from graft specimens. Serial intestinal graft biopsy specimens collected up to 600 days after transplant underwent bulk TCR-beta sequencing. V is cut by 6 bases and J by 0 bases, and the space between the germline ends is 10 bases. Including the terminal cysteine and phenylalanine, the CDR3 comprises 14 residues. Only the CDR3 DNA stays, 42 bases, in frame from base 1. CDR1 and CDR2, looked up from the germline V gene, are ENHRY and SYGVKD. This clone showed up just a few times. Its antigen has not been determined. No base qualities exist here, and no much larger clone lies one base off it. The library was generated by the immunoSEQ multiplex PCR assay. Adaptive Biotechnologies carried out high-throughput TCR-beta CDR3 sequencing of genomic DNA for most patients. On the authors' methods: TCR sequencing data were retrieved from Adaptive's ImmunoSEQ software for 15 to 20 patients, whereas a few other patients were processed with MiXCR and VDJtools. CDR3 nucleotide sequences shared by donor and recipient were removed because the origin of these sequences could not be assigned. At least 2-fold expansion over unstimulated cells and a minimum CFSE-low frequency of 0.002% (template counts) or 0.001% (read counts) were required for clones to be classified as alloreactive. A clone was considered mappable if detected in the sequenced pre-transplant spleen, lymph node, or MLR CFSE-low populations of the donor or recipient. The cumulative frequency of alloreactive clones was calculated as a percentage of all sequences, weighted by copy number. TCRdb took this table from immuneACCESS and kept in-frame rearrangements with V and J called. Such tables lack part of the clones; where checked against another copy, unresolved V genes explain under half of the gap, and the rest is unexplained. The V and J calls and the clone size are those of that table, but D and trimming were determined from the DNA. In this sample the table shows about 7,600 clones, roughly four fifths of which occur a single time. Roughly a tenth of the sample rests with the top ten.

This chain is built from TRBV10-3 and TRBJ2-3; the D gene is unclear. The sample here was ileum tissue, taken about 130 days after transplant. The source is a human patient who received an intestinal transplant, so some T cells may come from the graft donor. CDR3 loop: CAIRPGPSTDTQYF. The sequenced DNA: TGTGCCATCAGACCCGGGCCTAGCACAGATACGCAGTATTTT.